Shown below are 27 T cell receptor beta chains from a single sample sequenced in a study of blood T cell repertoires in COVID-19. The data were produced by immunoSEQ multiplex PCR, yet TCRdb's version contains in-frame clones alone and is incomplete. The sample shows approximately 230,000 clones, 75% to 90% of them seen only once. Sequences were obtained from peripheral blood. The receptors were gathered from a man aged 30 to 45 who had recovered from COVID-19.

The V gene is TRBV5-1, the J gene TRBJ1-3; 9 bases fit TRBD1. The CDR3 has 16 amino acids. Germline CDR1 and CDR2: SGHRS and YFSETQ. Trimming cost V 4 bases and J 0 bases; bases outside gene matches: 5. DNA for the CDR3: TGCGCCAGCAGCCCGGACAGGGGAGACTCTGGAAACACCATATATTTT. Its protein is CASSPDRGDSGNTIYF.

The CDR3 nucleotides read TGTGCCAGCAGCCCCGAGACTAGCGGGGGGGCTCGGGGTGAGCAGTTCTTC. Amino acid sequence: CASSPETSGGARGEQFF. The chain carries TRBV5-4 and TRBJ2-1, with TRBD2 identical over 14 bases. The CDR3 extends over 17 amino acids. Germline V gene lookup returns CDR1 SGHNT and CDR2 YYREEE (reference sequence). J gave up 9 bases and V 4 bases, and 12 bases lay outside the gene matches.

DNA for the CDR3: TGTGCCAGTAGTGCTACCAATGGTGAGCAGTTCTTC. Its translation is CASSATNGEQFF. The chain employs TRBV19 and TRBJ2-1; D is undetermined. This CDR3 is 12 amino acids long. Germline V gene data show CDR1 as LNHDA and CDR2 as SQIVND (reference sequence). Trimming removed 5 bases at V and 9 bases at J, with 11 bases between.

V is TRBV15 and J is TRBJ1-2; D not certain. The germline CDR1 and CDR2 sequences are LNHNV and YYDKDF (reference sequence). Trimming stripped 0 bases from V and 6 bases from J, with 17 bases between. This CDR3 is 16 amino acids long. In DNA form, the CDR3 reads TGTGCCACCAGCAGAGATTCCATAACCGGCGGGGATGGCTACACCTTC. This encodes CATSRDSITGGDGYTF. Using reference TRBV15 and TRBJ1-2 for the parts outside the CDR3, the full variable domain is DAMVIQNPRYQVTQFGKPVTLSCSQTLNHNVMYWYQQKSSQAPKLLFHYYDKDFNNEADTPDNFQSRRPNTSFCFLDIRSPGLGDTAMYLCATSRDSITGGDGYTFGSGTRLTVV.

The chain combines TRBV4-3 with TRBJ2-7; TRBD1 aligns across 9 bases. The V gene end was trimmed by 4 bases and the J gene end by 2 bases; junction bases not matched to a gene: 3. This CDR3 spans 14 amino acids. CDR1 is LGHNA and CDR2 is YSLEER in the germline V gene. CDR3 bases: TGCGCCAGCAGCCGGGACAGGGCCCCCTACGAGCAGTACTTC. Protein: CASSRDRAPYEQYF.

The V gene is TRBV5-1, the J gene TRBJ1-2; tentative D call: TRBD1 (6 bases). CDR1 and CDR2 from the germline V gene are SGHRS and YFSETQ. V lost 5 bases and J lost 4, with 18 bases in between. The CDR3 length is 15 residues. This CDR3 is CASRSGQTSSYGYTF. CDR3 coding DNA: TGCGCCAGCAGGTCCGGACAGACATCTAGCTATGGCTACACCTTC.

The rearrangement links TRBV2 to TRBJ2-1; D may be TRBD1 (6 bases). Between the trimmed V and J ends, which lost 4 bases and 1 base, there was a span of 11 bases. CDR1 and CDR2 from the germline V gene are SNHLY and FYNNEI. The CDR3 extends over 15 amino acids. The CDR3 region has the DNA TGTGCCAGCAGTGGGGGGCAGGGGTCCTACAATGAGCAGTTCTTC. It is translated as CASSGGQGSYNEQFF.

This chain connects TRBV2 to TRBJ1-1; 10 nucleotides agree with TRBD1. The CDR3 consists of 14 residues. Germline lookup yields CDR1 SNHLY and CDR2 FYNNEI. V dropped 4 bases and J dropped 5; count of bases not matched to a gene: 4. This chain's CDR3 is CASSGTGGFTEAFF. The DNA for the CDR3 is TGTGCCAGCAGTGGGACAGGGGGATTTACTGAAGCTTTCTTT. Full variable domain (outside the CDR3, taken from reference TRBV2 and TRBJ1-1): EPEVTQTPSHQVTQMGQEVILRCVPISNHLYFYWYRQILGQKVEFLVSFYNNEISEKSEIFDDQFSVERPDGSNFTLKIRSTKLEDSAMYFCASSGTGGFTEAFFGQGTRLTVV.

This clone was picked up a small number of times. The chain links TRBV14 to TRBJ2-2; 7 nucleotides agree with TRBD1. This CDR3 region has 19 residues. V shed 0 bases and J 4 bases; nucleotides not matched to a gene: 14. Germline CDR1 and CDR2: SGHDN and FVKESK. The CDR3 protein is CASSQDRATGTVVTGELFF. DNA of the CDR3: TGTGCCAGCAGCCAAGATCGGGCGACCGGGACAGTGGTCACCGGGGAGCTGTTTTTT.

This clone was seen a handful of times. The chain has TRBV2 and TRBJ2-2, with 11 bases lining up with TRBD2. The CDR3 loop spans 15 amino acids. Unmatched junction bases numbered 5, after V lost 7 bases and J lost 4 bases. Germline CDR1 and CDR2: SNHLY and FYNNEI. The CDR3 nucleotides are TGTGCCAGCATAATTGGACTAGCGGGCACCGGGGAGCTGTTTTTT. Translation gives CASIIGLAGTGELFF.

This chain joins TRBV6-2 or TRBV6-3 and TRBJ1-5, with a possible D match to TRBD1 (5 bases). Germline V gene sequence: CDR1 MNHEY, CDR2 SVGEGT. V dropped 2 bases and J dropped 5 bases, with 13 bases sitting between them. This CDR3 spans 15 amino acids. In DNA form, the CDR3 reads TGTGCCAGCAGTTACCTATCAGGGTTCGATCAGCCCCAGCATTTT. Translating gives CASSYLSGFDQPQHF.

The CDR3 bases are TGTGCCAGCCGTAGAAGCTCCTATAATTCACCCCTCCACTTT. It specifies CASRRSSYNSPLHF. The J gene is TRBJ1-6, the V gene TRBV6-5, with unresolved D. The CDR3 runs 14 residues. Trimming left V 8 bases short and J 0 bases short, with 8 bases between. CDR1 is MNHEY and CDR2 is SVGAGI in the germline V gene.

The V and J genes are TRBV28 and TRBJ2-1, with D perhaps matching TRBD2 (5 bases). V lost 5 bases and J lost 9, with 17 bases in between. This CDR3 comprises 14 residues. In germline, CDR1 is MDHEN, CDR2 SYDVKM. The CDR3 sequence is CASSRESYRGEQFF. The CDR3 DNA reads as TGTGCCAGCAGTCGAGAGTCCTATCGGGGTGAGCAGTTCTTC.

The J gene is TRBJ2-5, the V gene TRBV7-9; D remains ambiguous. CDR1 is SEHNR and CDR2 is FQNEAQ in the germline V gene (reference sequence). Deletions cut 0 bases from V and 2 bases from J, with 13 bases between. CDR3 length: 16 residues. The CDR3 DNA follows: TGTGCCAGCAGCTTAGCGGCTAGTAGAAAACAAGAGACCCAGTACTTC. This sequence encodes CASSLAASRKQETQYF.

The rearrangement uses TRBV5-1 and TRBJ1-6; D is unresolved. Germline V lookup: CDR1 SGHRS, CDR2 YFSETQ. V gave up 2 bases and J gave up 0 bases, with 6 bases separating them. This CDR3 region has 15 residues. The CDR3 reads CASSFGSSYNSPLHF. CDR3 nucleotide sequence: TGCGCCAGCAGCTTTGGGAGCTCCTATAATTCACCCCTCCACTTT.

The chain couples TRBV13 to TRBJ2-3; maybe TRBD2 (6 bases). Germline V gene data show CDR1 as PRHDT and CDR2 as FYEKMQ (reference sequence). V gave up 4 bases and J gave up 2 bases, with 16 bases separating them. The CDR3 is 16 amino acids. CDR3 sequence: CASSSIISGFTDTQYF. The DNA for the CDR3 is TGTGCCAGCAGCTCCATTATTAGCGGATTCACAGATACGCAGTATTTT.

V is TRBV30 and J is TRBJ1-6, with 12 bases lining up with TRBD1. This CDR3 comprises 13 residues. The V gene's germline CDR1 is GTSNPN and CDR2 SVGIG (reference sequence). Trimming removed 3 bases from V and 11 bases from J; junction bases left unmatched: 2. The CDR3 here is CAWRGQGATPLHF. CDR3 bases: TGTGCCTGGAGGGGACAGGGGGCTACACCCCTCCACTTT.

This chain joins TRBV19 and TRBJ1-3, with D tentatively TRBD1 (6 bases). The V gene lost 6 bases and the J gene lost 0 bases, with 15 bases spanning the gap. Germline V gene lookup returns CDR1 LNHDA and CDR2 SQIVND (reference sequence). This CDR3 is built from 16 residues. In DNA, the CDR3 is TGTGCCAGTAGACAGGACAGTACCCTCTCTGGAAACACCATATATTTT. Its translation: CASRQDSTLSGNTIYF.

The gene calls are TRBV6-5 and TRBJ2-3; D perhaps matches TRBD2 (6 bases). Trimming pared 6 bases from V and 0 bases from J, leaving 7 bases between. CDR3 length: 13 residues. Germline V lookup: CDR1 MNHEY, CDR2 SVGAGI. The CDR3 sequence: CASRGTSTDTQYF. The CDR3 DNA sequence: TGTGCCAGCAGAGGGACTAGCACAGATACGCAGTATTTT.

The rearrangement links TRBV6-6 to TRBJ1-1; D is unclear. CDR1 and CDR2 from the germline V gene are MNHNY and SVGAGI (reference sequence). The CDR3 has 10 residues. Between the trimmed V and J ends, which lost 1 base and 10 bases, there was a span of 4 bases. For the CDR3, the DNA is TGTGCCAGCAGTTACTGGGCAGCTTTCTTT. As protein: CASSYWAAFF.

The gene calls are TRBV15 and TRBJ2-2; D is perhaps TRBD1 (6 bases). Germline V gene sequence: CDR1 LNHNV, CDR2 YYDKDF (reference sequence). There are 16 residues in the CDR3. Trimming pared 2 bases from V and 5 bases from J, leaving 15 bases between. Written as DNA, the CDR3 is TGTGCCACCAGCAGAAACAGGGTTGGGCTAACCGGGGAGCTGTTTTTT. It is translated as CATSRNRVGLTGELFF.

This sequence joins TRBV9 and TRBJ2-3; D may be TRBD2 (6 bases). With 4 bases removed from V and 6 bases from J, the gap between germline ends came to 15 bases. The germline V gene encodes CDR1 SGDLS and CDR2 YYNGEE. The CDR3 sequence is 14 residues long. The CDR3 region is CASSNSGGTDTQYF. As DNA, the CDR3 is TGTGCCAGCAGCAACTCTGGGGGGACCGATACGCAGTATTTT.

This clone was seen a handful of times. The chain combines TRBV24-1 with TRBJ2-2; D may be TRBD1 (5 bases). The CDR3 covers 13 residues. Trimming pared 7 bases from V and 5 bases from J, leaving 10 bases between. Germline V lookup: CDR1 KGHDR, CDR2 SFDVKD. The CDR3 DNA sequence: TGTGCCACCAGATCAGGGAATACCGGGGAGCTGTTTTTT. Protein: CATRSGNTGELFF.

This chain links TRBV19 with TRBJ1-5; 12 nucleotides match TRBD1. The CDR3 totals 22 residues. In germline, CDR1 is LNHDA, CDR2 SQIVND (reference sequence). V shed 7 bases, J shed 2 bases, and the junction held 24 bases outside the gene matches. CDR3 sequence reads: CASTLRPGGPGTGGLGNQPQHF. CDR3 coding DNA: TGTGCCAGTACTCTAAGGCCGGGGGGCCCCGGGACAGGGGGCTTAGGCAATCAGCCCCAGCATTTT.

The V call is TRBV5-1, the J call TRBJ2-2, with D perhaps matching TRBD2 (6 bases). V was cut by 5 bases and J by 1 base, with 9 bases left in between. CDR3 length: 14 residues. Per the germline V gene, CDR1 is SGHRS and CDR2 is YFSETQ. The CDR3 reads CASRGGRNTGELFF. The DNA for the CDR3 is TGCGCCAGCAGGGGGGGAAGGAACACCGGGGAGCTGTTTTTT.

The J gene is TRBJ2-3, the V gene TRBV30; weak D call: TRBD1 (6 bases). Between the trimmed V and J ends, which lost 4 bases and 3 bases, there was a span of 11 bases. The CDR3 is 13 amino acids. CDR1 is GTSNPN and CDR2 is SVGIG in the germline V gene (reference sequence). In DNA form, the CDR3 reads TGTGCCTGGAATTTACAGGGTACAGATACGCAGTATTTT. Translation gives CAWNLQGTDTQYF.

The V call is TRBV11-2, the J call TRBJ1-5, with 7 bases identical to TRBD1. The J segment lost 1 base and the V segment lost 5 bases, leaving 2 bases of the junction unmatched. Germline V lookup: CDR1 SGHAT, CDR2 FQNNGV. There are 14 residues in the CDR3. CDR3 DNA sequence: TGTGCCAGCAGCCGGGACAGAAGCAATCAGCCCCAGCATTTT. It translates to CASSRDRSNQPQHF.